This T cell receptor beta chain is drawn from a study of control samples from healthy donors and cancer patients. In germline, CDR1 is SNHLY, CDR2 FYNNEI. V lost 7 bases and J 4 bases, leaving 10 bases between the germline ends. This CDR3 has 13 residues. This table comes from immunoSEQ multiplex PCR, and its TCRdb copy is limited to in-frame clones, with some not included. This table holds about 130,000 clones, around 92% found once. This chain links TRBV2 with TRBJ2-2; the D is unclear. This clonotype originated in an elderly man with head and neck cancer. Sequenced: PBMCs. The CDR3 loop reads CASIWQRTGELFF. The DNA of the CDR3 is TGTGCCAGCATTTGGCAGCGCACCGGGGAGCTGTTTTTT. Together with reference TRBV2 and TRBJ2-2, the CDR3 gives the full variable domain: EPEVTQTPSHQVTQMGQEVILRCVPISNHLYFYWYRQILGQKVEFLVSFYNNEISEKSEIFDDQFSVERPDGSNFTLKIRSTKLEDSAMYFCASIWQRTGELFFGEGSRLTVL.